The rows below give T cell receptor beta chains drawn from one sample of a study of blood T cells in healthy people across ages. TCRdb ran MiXCR on the 5' RACE reads and lists one entry per CDR3 protein. The sample lists around 1.7 million distinct CDR3 sequences, 28% seen once, with roughly 8% in the top ten. Sample: blood. Source of these receptors: a woman in her thirties in good health. Both conserved end residues are part of each CDR3. D genes are given only for firm matches. Where a row states a size, it is once, few, many or the class of an expanded clone; other rows omit it.

abundance | d_gene | j_gene | v_gene | CDR3nt | CDR3aa
- | - | TRBJ2-3 | TRBV20-1 | TGCAGTGCGCTCCCTGGCGGGGAGTTAACAGATACGCAGTATTTT | CSALPGGELTDTQYF
- | - | TRBJ1-1 | TRBV10-3 | TGTGCCATCAGCAACAGGGAGAACACTGAAGCTTTCTTT | CAISNRENTEAFF
few | - | TRBJ2-1 | TRBV6-1 | TGTGCCAGCAGCTCCATGCGGAGGAGGGGGGCGGACAATGAGCAGTTCTTC | CASSSMRRRGADNEQFF
- | - | TRBJ2-1 | TRBV20-1 | TGCAGTGCTAGAGATCTGCGGGCCTCCTACAATGAGCAGTTCTTC | CSARDLRASYNEQFF
- | TRBD1 | TRBJ2-1 | TRBV28 | TGTGCCAGCAATCCACAGGGGGCGAAATCCTACAATGAGCAGTTCTTC | CASNPQGAKSYNEQFF
few | TRBD1 | TRBJ1-2 | TRBV7-9 | TGTGCCAGCGGACGGACAGGGGGTGGCTATGGCTACACCTTC | CASGRTGGGYGYTF
- | - | TRBJ2-5 | TRBV12-3/TRBV12-4 | TGTGCCAGCAGCTTGTGGACGGAGACCCAGTACTTC | CASSLWTETQYF
few | - | TRBJ2-6 | TRBV27 | TGTGCCAGCAGTTTATCGACCCCAGGGGCGGGTTCACCTGGGGCCAACGTCCTGACTTTC | CASSLSTPGAGSPGANVLTF
few | TRBD1 | TRBJ2-5 | TRBV28 | TGTGCCAGCAGGGGACAGGGTACGGGGGAGACCCAGTACTTC | CASRGQGTGETQYF
- | - | TRBJ2-7 | TRBV5-1 | TGCGCCAGCAGCTTGGCTCCGGCAGACGGGTCCTACGAGCAGTACTTC | CASSLAPADGSYEQYF
- | - | TRBJ1-5 | TRBV5-1 | TGCGCCAAGAAGACTGTGGGGGGGAGGCAAAAGAGCAATCAGCCCCAGCATTTT | CAKKTVGGRQKSNQPQHF
- | TRBD1 | TRBJ2-7 | TRBV4-1 | TGCGCCAGCAGCCAAGATCGAGGACAGGGTTCCTACGAGCAGTACTTC | CASSQDRGQGSYEQYF
- | TRBD1 | TRBJ2-7 | TRBV25-1 | TGTGCCAGCAGCAAGCCCGGACAGGTGGGCTACGAGCAGTACTTC | CASSKPGQVGYEQYF
many | - | TRBJ2-3 | TRBV7-3 | TGCGCCAGCAGCTTGGACAGCACAGATACGCAGTATTTT | CASSLDSTDTQYF
- | TRBD1 | TRBJ1-1 | TRBV6-6 | TGTGCCACCACGACAGGGACGGCGGGAGCTTTCTTT | CATTTGTAGAFF
- | - | TRBJ1-2 | TRBV6-5 | TGTGCCAGCACCATGTCGGGGTTAGGAGGCTACACCTTC | CASTMSGLGGYTF
many | TRBD2 | TRBJ2-5 | TRBV4-1 | TGCGCCAGCAGCCCAGTCCCTAGCGGGGGGGAAGAGACCCAGTACTTC | CASSPVPSGGEETQYF
few | - | TRBJ2-3 | TRBV12-3/TRBV12-4 | TGTGTCAACAGTTTAAAGGACAGTTCCAGCACAGATACGCAGTATTTT | CVNSLKDSSSTDTQYF
- | - | TRBJ2-7 | TRBV6-5 | TGTGCCAGCAGTTACGGTCCCATCGGTGAGCAGTACTTC | CASSYGPIGEQYF
few | - | TRBJ2-2 | TRBV5-1 | TGCGCCAGCAGTGCCGGGTGGGAGCTGTTTTTT | CASSAGWELFF
- | TRBD2 | TRBJ2-7 | TRBV7-9 | TGTGCCAGCAGCTTACGAGCTAGCGGGAGCGACGAGCAGTACTTC | CASSLRASGSDEQYF
- | - | TRBJ2-7 | TRBV28 | TGTGCCAGCATGAAACAGGCAGGCGGCTACGAGCGGTACTTC | CASMKQAGGYERYF
many | - | TRBJ2-7 | TRBV5-6 | TGTGCCAGCAGCTTGGATCGGGGTACAGACGAGCAGTACTTC | CASSLDRGTDEQYF
few | - | TRBJ2-4 | TRBV20-1 | TGCAGTGAAGCTAAGTCGGACAATGAGCAGTACTTC | CSEAKSDNEQYF
- | - | TRBJ2-3 | TRBV5-1 | TGCGCCAGCAGCTTGGTGGCTAGCGCCCCCGATACGCAGTATTTT | CASSLVASAPDTQYF
many | TRBD2 | TRBJ2-1 | TRBV28 | TGTGCCAGCAGTCTTTCAGCGGGGGTCACCTACAATGAGCAGTTCTTC | CASSLSAGVTYNEQFF
- | - | TRBJ2-5 | TRBV9 | TGTGCCAGCAGCGGATTTGGGGCCAGGGAGACCCAGTACTTC | CASSGFGARETQYF
few | TRBD2 | TRBJ2-1 | TRBV20-1 | TGCAGTGCTTTAGCGGGAGTAGTAAATGAGCAGTTCTTC | CSALAGVVNEQFF
few | - | TRBJ1-1 | TRBV5-1 | TGCGCCAGCAGCTCCCTCCCCCAGGGTCCGGACACTGAAGCTTTCTTT | CASSSLPQGPDTEAFF
few | - | TRBJ1-5 | TRBV28 | TGTGCCAGCAGTGTTGACACCCAGCCCCAGCATTTT | CASSVDTQPQHF
few | - | TRBJ2-1 | TRBV7-2 | TGTGCCAGCAGCTTAGGAGGGAGCATAATAGGGAATGAGCAGTTCTTC | CASSLGGSIIGNEQFF
- | - | TRBJ2-5 | TRBV6-6 | TGTGCCAGCAGCGGCTACAGTAAAGAGACCCAGTACTTC | CASSGYSKETQYF